These 7 T cell receptor beta chains originate from one sample sequenced in a study of cytomegalovirus exposure and HLA in healthy donors. The PCR employed 60 Vbeta primers together with 13 Jbeta primers. The assay was immunoSEQ multiplex PCR, and TCRdb's table has in-frame clones only and misses some. This sample has some 140,000 clones; roughly 79% occur once, and the top ten carry roughly 1%. The sample was PBMCs. These receptors were obtained from a man aged 18 to 30 in good health and CMV-seronegative.

This clone was seen just once. The genes are TRBV6-5 and TRBJ1-4; maybe TRBD1 (5 bases). This CDR3 contains 13 residues. Trimming shortened V by 2 bases and J by 10 bases, and 11 bases separated the two germline ends. Germline lookup yields CDR1 MNHEY and CDR2 SVGAGI. The CDR3 DNA sequence: TGTGCCAGCAGTTACCTAAAGCAGGGAAAACTGTTTTTT. Translating it yields CASSYLKQGKLFF.

The V gene is TRBV15, the J gene TRBJ1-2; weak D call: TRBD1 (6 bases). V was pared by 6 bases and J by 5 bases, with 16 bases between. Germline V gene data show CDR1 as LNHNV and CDR2 as YYDKDF (reference sequence). The CDR3 has 14 amino acids. The CDR3 is CATSPDRNSYGYTF. The CDR3 nucleotides read TGTGCCACCAGTCCGGACAGAAACTCTTATGGCTACACCTTC.

The chain has TRBV11-1 and TRBJ1-1; D possibly corresponds to TRBD1 (5 bases). From germline, CDR1 is SGHAT and CDR2 FQDESV (reference sequence). The CDR3 consists of 16 residues. V was trimmed by 5 bases and J by 1 base, leaving 17 bases between them. The CDR3 coding sequence is TGTGCCAGCAGCCCTTTGGACAACTTCGGGAACACTGAAGCTTTCTTT. Translating it yields CASSPLDNFGNTEAFF.

This clone appeared a single time. V is TRBV5-1 and J is TRBJ2-2; 8 positions match TRBD2. The CDR3 has 16 amino acids. CDR1 and CDR2 from the germline V gene are SGHRS and YFSETQ. V was clipped by 5 bases and J by 1 base; unmatched bases: 7. The CDR3 loop reads CASSEHAGGNTGELFF. The DNA for the CDR3 is TGCGCCAGCAGTGAACACGCGGGGGGGAACACCGGGGAGCTGTTTTTT.

The chain carries TRBV5-1 and TRBJ2-6, with D perhaps matching TRBD1 (6 bases). Germline lookup yields CDR1 SGHRS and CDR2 YFSETQ. The CDR3 totals 13 residues. Trimming took 4 bases from V and 4 from J, leaving 6 bases between them. CDR3 residues: CASSTGGANVLTF. CDR3 nucleotides: TGCGCCAGCAGCACAGGGGGGGCCAACGTCCTGACTTTC. The variable domain in full, with the rest retrieved from reference TRBV5-1 and TRBJ2-6, is KAGVTQTPRYLIKTRGQQVTLSCSPISGHRSVSWYQQTPGQGLQFLFEYFSETQRNKGNFPGRFSGRQFSNSRSEMNVSTLELGDSALYLCASSTGGANVLTFGAGSRLTVL.

The chain has TRBV5-1 and TRBJ1-1, with TRBD1 as a possible D gene (5 bases). CDR1 and CDR2 from the germline V gene are SGHRS and YFSETQ. Trimming pared 3 bases from V and 1 base from J, leaving 10 bases between. The CDR3 contains 14 residues. The CDR3, as DNA: TGCGCCAGCAGCTCAGGAGGGACGAACACTGAAGCTTTCTTT. Its translation: CASSSGGTNTEAFF. The complete variable domain, with remaining parts taken from reference TRBV5-1 and TRBJ1-1, reads KAGVTQTPRYLIKTRGQQVTLSCSPISGHRSVSWYQQTPGQGLQFLFEYFSETQRNKGNFPGRFSGRQFSNSRSEMNVSTLELGDSALYLCASSSGGTNTEAFFGQGTRLTVV.

This chain joins TRBV15 and TRBJ1-1; D is possibly TRBD1 (6 bases). V lost 5 bases, J lost 3 bases, and 16 bases lay in between. Germline loops: CDR1 LNHNV, CDR2 YYDKDF (reference sequence). This CDR3 region has 15 residues. The CDR3, as DNA: TGTGCCACCAGCCCGGGGGGGGGCTTGGACACTGAAGCTTTCTTT. As protein: CATSPGGGLDTEAFF.